The rows below give T cell receptor beta chains drawn from one sample of a study of CD8 T cells in Susac syndrome. TCRdb fed the immunoSEQ multiplex PCR reads into MiXCR, producing one record per CDR3 protein. The sample has approximately 150,000 distinct CDR3 sequences; roughly 95% are singletons. Sequenced: CD4+ T cells from PBMCs. The receptors stem from a human donor in good health. CDR3s include the opening cysteine and the closing phenylalanine or tryptophan. Each record gives: V gene, J gene, D gene, clone size, CDR3 DNA, CDR3 protein. D genes are given only for firm matches. Not every row has a clone size; where given, it reads once, few, many or a size class.

v_gene: TRBV6-2/TRBV6-3
j_gene: TRBJ1-1
d_gene: NA
abundance: NA
CDR3nt: TGTGCCAGCAGTTACGGCCTCCGGGGGCGGAACACTGAAGCTTTCTTT
CDR3aa: CASSYGLRGRNTEAFF

v_gene: TRBV7-2
j_gene: TRBJ2-7
d_gene: TRBD2
abundance: NA
CDR3nt: TGTGCCAGCAGCTTAGGCGGGAGCGGATACGAGCAGTACTTC
CDR3aa: CASSLGGSGYEQYF

v_gene: TRBV28
j_gene: TRBJ1-1
d_gene: TRBD1
abundance: NA
CDR3nt: TGTGCCAGCAGTCAGACCGGGACAGGGGGCCCGAACACTGAAGCTTTCTTT
CDR3aa: CASSQTGTGGPNTEAFF

v_gene: TRBV23-1
j_gene: TRBJ1-2
d_gene: NA
abundance: NA
CDR3nt: TGCGCCAGCAGTCAGGACAGTCCCTATGGCTACACCTTC
CDR3aa: CASSQDSPYGYTF

v_gene: TRBV20-1
j_gene: TRBJ2-1
d_gene: TRBD2
abundance: NA
CDR3nt: TGCAGTGCTAGTGACGCCGCTAGCGGGAGCTCCTACAATGAGCAGTTCTTC
CDR3aa: CSASDAASGSSYNEQFF

v_gene: TRBV5-1
j_gene: TRBJ2-3
d_gene: TRBD2
abundance: NA
CDR3nt: TGCGCCAGCAGCCCGACTAGCCTTAGCACAGATACGCAGTATTTT
CDR3aa: CASSPTSLSTDTQYF

v_gene: TRBV20-1
j_gene: TRBJ2-5
d_gene: NA
abundance: NA
CDR3nt: TGCAGTGCTAGACAGGTAGCGGAGACCCAGTACTTC
CDR3aa: CSARQVAETQYF

v_gene: TRBV25-1
j_gene: TRBJ2-1
d_gene: TRBD1
abundance: NA
CDR3nt: TGTGCCAGCCGGGACAGCGAGCAGTTCTTC
CDR3aa: CASRDSEQFF

v_gene: TRBV9
j_gene: TRBJ1-2
d_gene: TRBD1
abundance: NA
CDR3nt: TGTGCCAGCAGCGTAGGGGGACAGAGCGTTGGCTACACCTTC
CDR3aa: CASSVGGQSVGYTF

v_gene: TRBV7-6
j_gene: TRBJ1-5
d_gene: NA
abundance: few
CDR3nt: TGTGCCAGCAGCCCTCGGGTGGATCAGCCCCAGCATTTT
CDR3aa: CASSPRVDQPQHF

v_gene: TRBV15
j_gene: TRBJ2-2
d_gene: NA
abundance: NA
CDR3nt: TGTGCCACCAGCAGGAAATCTAGCCAAATTACCGGGGAGCTGTTTTTT
CDR3aa: CATSRKSSQITGELFF

v_gene: TRBV7-2
j_gene: TRBJ2-7
d_gene: NA
abundance: NA
CDR3nt: TGTGCCAGCAGCTTATACGTCTACGAGCAGTACTTC
CDR3aa: CASSLYVYEQYF

v_gene: TRBV5-1
j_gene: TRBJ2-3
d_gene: TRBD2
abundance: NA
CDR3nt: TGCGCCAGCAGCCCGGGACTATTTTTGGACACAGATACGCAGTATTTT
CDR3aa: CASSPGLFLDTDTQYF

v_gene: TRBV21-1
j_gene: TRBJ2-7
d_gene: NA
abundance: NA
CDR3nt: TGTGCCAGCGTCGGGTCGACAGAGACGTACTTC
CDR3aa: CASVGSTETYF

v_gene: TRBV2
j_gene: TRBJ2-3
d_gene: TRBD2
abundance: NA
CDR3nt: TGTGCCAGCAGAATAGGACTAGCGGCTAGCACAGATACGCAGTATTTT
CDR3aa: CASRIGLAASTDTQYF

v_gene: TRBV20-1
j_gene: TRBJ2-2
d_gene: NA
abundance: NA
CDR3nt: TGCAGTGCTAGACCTCTCCTCGGGGAGAACACCGGGGAGCTGTTTTTT
CDR3aa: CSARPLLGENTGELFF

v_gene: TRBV7-9
j_gene: TRBJ2-7
d_gene: TRBD1
abundance: once
CDR3nt: TGTGCCAGCAGCTTAAGGGACAGGGCCGGCGAGCAGTACTTC
CDR3aa: CASSLRDRAGEQYF

v_gene: TRBV29-1
j_gene: TRBJ2-7
d_gene: NA
abundance: few
CDR3nt: TGCAGCGTTGAAAGCCCTAGGAGGTTTGGTGAGCAGTACTTC
CDR3aa: CSVESPRRFGEQYF

v_gene: TRBV23-1
j_gene: TRBJ2-2
d_gene: NA
abundance: NA
CDR3nt: TGCGCCAGCAGTCAATCGGGAGGACGGGGCGGGGAGCTGTTTTTT
CDR3aa: CASSQSGGRGGELFF

v_gene: TRBV5-1
j_gene: TRBJ2-1
d_gene: TRBD2
abundance: NA
CDR3nt: TGCGCCAGCAGCCCCTGGACTAGCAGTCACAATGAGCAGTTCTTC
CDR3aa: CASSPWTSSHNEQFF

v_gene: TRBV6-5
j_gene: TRBJ2-5
d_gene: TRBD1
abundance: NA
CDR3nt: TGTGCCAGCAGTTACGACAGGGCCTACCGGGAAGGGACCCAGTACTTC
CDR3aa: CASSYDRAYREGTQYF

v_gene: TRBV14
j_gene: TRBJ1-1
d_gene: NA
abundance: NA
CDR3nt: TGTGCCAGCAGCCAAGATGCGTTGGCTGAAGCTTTCTTT
CDR3aa: CASSQDALAEAFF

v_gene: TRBV5-4
j_gene: TRBJ2-5
d_gene: NA
abundance: NA
CDR3nt: TGTGCCAGCAGCCCAGGGATCGGTGAGACCCAGTACTTC
CDR3aa: CASSPGIGETQYF

v_gene: TRBV12-5
j_gene: TRBJ2-5
d_gene: NA
abundance: NA
CDR3nt: TGTGCTAGTAACCGCCCAGCGCCCCAAGAGACCCAGTACTTC
CDR3aa: CASNRPAPQETQYF

v_gene: TRBV6-2/TRBV6-3
j_gene: TRBJ1-2
d_gene: NA
abundance: NA
CDR3nt: TGTGCCAGCAGTTACACCCTCTATGGCTACACCTTC
CDR3aa: CASSYTLYGYTF

v_gene: TRBV10-3
j_gene: TRBJ2-7
d_gene: TRBD2
abundance: NA
CDR3nt: TGTGCCATCATGCCCAGCGGGAGTCGGGAGCAGTACTTC
CDR3aa: CAIMPSGSREQYF

v_gene: TRBV3-1
j_gene: TRBJ2-7
d_gene: NA
abundance: NA
CDR3nt: TGTGCCAGCAGCCAACACGACGGGAATGGGGAGCAGTACTTC
CDR3aa: CASSQHDGNGEQYF

v_gene: TRBV11-2
j_gene: TRBJ2-5
d_gene: TRBD1
abundance: once
CDR3nt: TGTGCCAGCAGCTTAGCCACAGGGGGGGAGACCCAGTACTTC
CDR3aa: CASSLATGGETQYF

v_gene: TRBV3-1
j_gene: TRBJ2-5
d_gene: TRBD2
abundance: NA
CDR3nt: TGTGCCAGCAGCCCCGGGACTAGCCTCCAAGAGACCCAGTACTTC
CDR3aa: CASSPGTSLQETQYF